Below are 14 T cell receptor beta chains sequenced from a single sample in a study of CD8+CD57+ T cells in acquired aplastic anemia. The template used for profiling TCR beta VDJ and CDR3 was genomic DNA. TCRdb analysed the reads with MiXCR anew, one entry per CDR3 protein. This repertoire shows about 420,000 distinct CDR3 sequences, roughly 64% found once; its top ten account for approximately 3.8%. The sequenced sample was sorted CD4+, CD8+, or CD8+CD57+ T cells (not recorded which) from PBMCs. The receptor source for this set is a human donor in good health, serving as a control.

Notes on this clonotype: A much larger clonotype is one base distant, so this may be a read error. This chain connects TRBV10-3 to TRBJ2-7; no clear D. V was shortened by 6 bases and J by 3 bases, with 6 bases between the two germline ends. Germline-derived CDR1 and CDR2 are ENHRY and SYGVKD. The CDR3 runs to 11 residues. CDR3 residues: CAISPLYEQYF. CDR3 bases: TGTGCCATCAGCCCACTCTACGAGCAGTACTTC.

This clonotype was counted between two and nine times. This chain uses TRBV29-1 with TRBJ2-3; a possible D gene is TRBD1 (6 bases). V was shortened by 4 bases and J by 3 bases, with 14 bases between the two germline ends. This CDR3 contains 14 residues. Per germline, CDR1 SQVTM and CDR2 ANQGSEA. CDR3: CSVARGSPTDTQYF. The CDR3 DNA reads as TGCAGCGTTGCCAGGGGTAGTCCGACAGATACGCAGTATTTT.

The count of this clonotype is one. The chain couples TRBV20-1 to TRBJ1-1; possible D gene TRBD1, 6 bases. CDR1 is DFQATT and CDR2 is SNEGSKA in the germline V gene (reference sequence). The germline V and J ends were trimmed by 3 bases and 5 bases, with 16 bases remaining between them. The CDR3 is made up of 14 amino acids. In nucleotides, the CDR3 is TGCAGTGCTAGGAATAGGGGGGTGGAAACTGAAGCTTTCTTT. Amino acid sequence: CSARNRGVETEAFF.

V and J are TRBV5-1 and TRBJ2-6; weak D call: TRBD1 (5 bases). The ends were cut back, 0 bases at V and 0 bases at J, with 13 bases in the middle. CDR1 is SGHRS, CDR2 YFSETQ, per germline. This CDR3 spans 18 amino acids. The DNA for the CDR3 is TGCGCCAGCAGCTTGGCGCAGGGTTTAACCTCTGGGGCCAACGTCCTGACTTTC. It encodes CASSLAQGLTSGANVLTF. The full variable domain, its missing parts supplied by reference TRBV5-1 and TRBJ2-6, is KAGVTQTPRYLIKTRGQQVTLSCSPISGHRSVSWYQQTPGQGLQFLFEYFSETQRNKGNFPGRFSGRQFSNSRSEMNVSTLELGDSALYLCASSLAQGLTSGANVLTFGAGSRLTVL.

The chain is built from TRBV7-3 and TRBJ1-6, with 8 bases identical to TRBD1. The CDR3 loop spans 15 amino acids. J was trimmed by 5 bases and V by 2 bases; bases with no gene match: 2. Germline CDR1 reads SGHTA; CDR2 reads FQGTGA. CDR3 nucleotides: TGTGCCAGCAGCTTAGAGGGACAGGATAATTCACCCCTCCACTTT. Amino acid sequence: CASSLEGQDNSPLHF.

With respect to this clonotype: An end of the junction differs from the germline gene, which may be a read error. The chain combines TRBV2 with TRBJ2-3; D uncertain. This CDR3 has 12 residues. Germline CDR1 reads SNHLY; CDR2 reads FYNNEI. CDR3 coding DNA: TGTGCCAGCAGTTTGGGTCCAGATACGCCATCCTTT. Protein: CASSLGPDTPSF. Variable domain in full (rest from reference TRBV2 and TRBJ2-3): EPEVTQTPSHQVTQMGQEVILRCVPISNHLYFYWYRQILGQKVEFLVSFYNNEISEKSEIFDDQFSVERPDGSNFTLKIRSTKLEDSAMYFCASSLGPDTPSFGPGTRLTVL.

The rearrangement uses TRBV7-2 and TRBJ2-7; D is possibly TRBD1 (5 bases). The germline gives CDR1 SGHTA, CDR2 FQGNSA. Deletions cut 5 bases from V and 4 bases from J, with 18 bases between. This CDR3 comprises 15 residues. CDR3 region: CASSTSSSGPYEQYF. CDR3 nucleotide sequence: TGTGCCAGCAGCACCTCATCGTCAGGGCCTTACGAGCAGTACTTC.

V and J are TRBV14 and TRBJ1-3; D not resolved. Germline V CDR1 and CDR2: SGHDN, FVKESK. This CDR3 spans 14 amino acids. Deletions cut 4 bases from V and 4 bases from J, with 11 bases between. The CDR3 DNA follows: TGTGCCAGCAGCCCAAGCATGGCCGGAAACACCATATATTTT. Translated, it gives CASSPSMAGNTIYF.

This sequence joins TRBV7-2 and TRBJ1-2; D remains ambiguous. Trimming took 0 bases from V and 9 from J, leaving 14 bases between them. The CDR3 runs to 14 residues. Per the germline V gene, CDR1 is SGHTA and CDR2 is FQGNSA. CDR3 DNA sequence: TGTGCCAGCAGCTTAGCGAGGACTCAAAATTGCTACACCTTC. Translated, it gives CASSLARTQNCYTF.

V is TRBV4-3 and J is TRBJ2-3; 9 nucleotides align to TRBD2. V trimming: 0 bases; J trimming: 6 bases; junction bases outside the gene matches: 4. The CDR3 runs to 15 residues. Germline V lookup: CDR1 LGHNA, CDR2 YSLEER. CDR3: CASSQDFAGGDTQYF. The CDR3 bases are TGCGCCAGCAGCCAAGATTTTGCGGGGGGGGATACGCAGTATTTT.

The chain recombines TRBV29-1 with TRBJ2-5; D ambiguous. CDR1 SQVTM and CDR2 ANQGSEA come from the germline V gene. This CDR3 region has 14 residues. The V end lost 4 bases, the J end lost 9 bases, and 21 bases lay between the germline ends. This CDR3 is CSVVHHRQIDAQYF. The CDR3 bases are TGCAGCGTTGTACACCACCGGCAGATAGACGCCCAGTACTTC.

The chain links TRBV7-9 to TRBJ1-6; D remains unclear. Trimming took off 5 bases at V and 17 bases at J, with 22 bases between the two ends. This CDR3 has 14 amino acids. The germline V gene encodes CDR1 SEHNR and CDR2 FQNEAQ (reference sequence). CDR3 bases: TGTGCCAGCAGCAAATCCGGCGAGGCTATACCTTTCCACTTT. Encoded protein: CASSKSGEAIPFHF.

This chain uses TRBV2 with TRBJ2-1; 10 nucleotides agree with TRBD2. There are 15 residues in the CDR3. J was trimmed by 14 bases and V by 6 bases; bases with no gene match: 16. The germline gives CDR1 SNHLY, CDR2 FYNNEI. The CDR3 sequence: CASSLSSGGNNDKFF. The CDR3 bases are TGTGCCAGCAGCTTATCTAGCGGGGGAAACAATGACAAGTTCTTC.

The genes are TRBV7-3 and TRBJ1-4, with TRBD1 as a possible D gene (5 bases). Between the trimmed V and J ends, which lost 6 bases and 14 bases, there was a span of 19 bases. Germline-derived CDR1 and CDR2 are SGHTA and FQGTGA. There are 13 residues in the CDR3. The CDR3 sequence: CASRTARNETLFF. The CDR3 region has the DNA TGTGCCAGCAGGACAGCCCGTAATGAAACCCTGTTTTTT.